This TCR beta chain was recorded in a study of cytomegalovirus exposure and HLA in healthy donors. General study results and limits: Prior analysis indicated that the majority of TCR beta V segments exhibited productivity approximately 87% or approximately 30% of the time. The Asian-associated ancestry cluster reportedly had fewer N-insertions than the roughly 670-donor mean in a later analysis.

Of note for this clone: Its antigen is currently unknown.

The PCR made use of 60 Vbeta and 13 Jbeta primers. The method was immunoSEQ multiplex PCR; TCRdb's version includes in-frame clones alone and lacks a portion of them. Among about 180,000 clones, about 80% were seen once, and the ten largest hold 1.5% to 2%. The material sequenced was PBMCs. The TCR sequence derives from a woman in her 30s in good health and CMV-seronegative.

The CDR3 DNA is TGCGCCAGCAGCCAAGATACGAGCTTACAAGAGACCCAGTACTTC. The encoded protein is CASSQDTSLQETQYF. The rearrangement uses TRBV4-3 and TRBJ2-5, with D unclear. The V end was cut by 0 bases, the J end by 2 bases, with 10 bases between. Germline CDR1 reads LGHNA; CDR2 reads YSLEER. The CDR3 sequence is 15 residues long.